The entry that follows covers one TCR beta chain sequence. The antigen is undetermined. PCR was performed using 60 Vbeta and 13 Jbeta primers. Data came from immunoSEQ multiplex PCR; TCRdb stores just in-frame clones and leaves some out. The table lists some 89,000 clones. This record belongs to a study of cytomegalovirus exposure and HLA in healthy donors. General study findings and limits: The study put 150 or so TCR beta chains on its list as cytomegalovirus-associated.

The specimen was PBMCs. The receptor's source is a woman aged 30 to 39 in good health and CMV-seronegative.

The CDR3 DNA is TGTGCCAGCAGATTCAGGGGCTCTGGGGCCAACGTCCTGACTTTC. It encodes CASRFRGSGANVLTF. The rearrangement joins TRBV6-5 to TRBJ2-6; D is possibly TRBD1 (6 bases). CDR1 MNHEY and CDR2 SVGAGI come from the germline V gene. The length of the CDR3 is 15 residues. With 6 bases removed from V and 0 bases from J, the gap between germline ends came to 9 bases.